The source of this T cell receptor beta chain is a study of blood T cell repertoires in COVID-19 (dated by TCRdb to the early 2020s). With regard to the full study: Samples covering the acute and convalescent phases of COVID-19 were provided by collaborators in the United States, Italy and Spain. The prospective study material was composed of cDNA or gDNA derived from T cells, B-cell-depleted T cells, or PBMCs. The dataset comprised deeply sampled blood TCRbeta repertoires from subjects exposed to, actively infected with, or recovered from COVID-19. The repertoires were released in a freely available public database meant as a resource for research on the immune response to SARS-CoV-2. Samples came from the ongoing ImmuneRACE study (first 160 participants) plus 1,254 subjects from 6 global collaborators. The sample metadata nearly always contained a de-identified subject ID, COVID-19 status, age in years and sex. Where HLA class I and class II types were available, the types were taken from metadata supplied by the sample provider, not from assay-based typing.

The immunoSEQ Assay, a bias-controlled multiplex PCR, was used to amplify TCRbeta CDR3 regions from genomic DNA. From the authors' description of their analysis: The number of nucleated cells in each sample was estimated from the amplification of reference gene primers within the assay. To quantify the absolute abundance of each unique TCRbeta CDR3 rearrangement, sequence reads were collapsed and filtered. For each sample, productive Simpson clonality was calculated by taking the square root of Simpson's diversity index across productive rearrangements. The clones in this table, taken by TCRdb from immuneACCESS, are in-frame only. Not every clone is retained; where verified, under half of the shortfall comes from an unresolved V gene, and the cause of the rest is unknown. The V and J calls and clone size are taken from that table; D and trimming were inferred from the DNA. In all, the sample holds about 90,000 clones, and around 87% of those were seen once. The ten largest account for roughly a sixth of the sample.

As for this clone: Its target antigen remains unknown. Qualities for individual bases were not recorded, and no much larger clone is one base off.

A distance of 16 bases separates the germline ends of V and J, which lose 6 bases and 5 bases respectively. The CDR3 holds 14 amino acids from the cysteine to the phenylalanine. The read is trimmed to its CDR3 DNA, 42 bases read in frame from base 1. Via the germline V gene, CDR1 is MNHEY and CDR2 SVGAGI. Collaborating institutions collected whole blood in K2EDTA tubes following their own protocols. For TCRbeta analysis, collaborators shipped samples as frozen whole blood, isolated PBMCs, or DNA extracted from either of those sample types. The paper as a whole reports these results and caveats: The amount of clinical and demographic metadata varied by source and participant and was provided uncurated.

The source of this sequence is a human donor in a cohort sampled during active COVID-19. The sequencing input was peripheral blood. The chain joins TRBV6-5 to TRBJ1-1; the D gene is perhaps TRBD1, on 6 matching bases. The DNA is as follows: TGTGCCAGCAGCGACGCAGGGGCGAGAACTGAAGCTTTCTTT. Its translation reads: CASSDAGARTEAFF.